This T cell receptor beta chain emerged from a study of T cell responses to AZD1222 COVID-19 vaccine (dated by TCRdb to about 2021). Background for the entire study: AZD1222 recipients with second doses at about 4 weeks or about 12 weeks were pooled, because spike-specific TCR depth and breadth did not differ between schedules. TCR sequencing was performed for about 250 trial participants, of whom some 200 were given two doses of AZD1222 and around 26 were given two doses of MenACWY control vaccine. Trial participants were enrolled by age into subgroups of 18-55, 56-69 and 70-plus years, and about 150, 27 and 61 TCR-sequenced participants, respectively, were included in these subgroups.

Deletion took 9 bases off V and 1 base off J, with a span of 6 bases between the germline ends. From cysteine to phenylalanine, the CDR3 is 11 amino acids long. Just CDR3 DNA is preserved here, 33 bases in frame from base 1. Remarks on this clone: The antigen it recognizes is unknown. No much larger clone exists at a distance of one base, and base qualities are not known.

This sample's time point label indicates: baseline before first vaccination. Samples from vaccinated people were obtained from the UK trials COV001 and COV002, which included a single-blind randomized controlled phase 2/3 trial of AZD1222 (ChAdOx1 nCoV-19) in healthy adults. Trial participant PBMC samples were collected at day 0 and day 28 after the second dose for TCRbeta chain sequencing. Study-level results and caveats: Because no samples from the day 14 peak response were available, repertoires could be characterized only after the peak T cell response. Reportedly, almost half of the unique spike-specific TCRs recognized epitopes lying outside the regions that are mutated in the B.1.351 and B.1.1.7 variants. Conclusions about previously exposed vaccinees were limited because only six AZD1222 recipients were SARS-CoV-2 seropositive at baseline. After two AZD1222 doses, spike-specific TCR breadth and depth were significantly higher than at day 0 and than in MenACWY recipients. In the small 56-69-year group, the increase in depth fell short of significance, most likely because of low power. Vaccine-associated CD4 TCRs spanned the whole spike protein, with dominant responses in regions 160-218 and 743-854. Participants were mostly white British, with more females than males. The authors suggested clonal diversity may have been underestimated.

The CDR3 regions of human TCRbeta chains were analyzed by immunosequencing. The paper's processing steps were these. Repertoire TCRs were matched against a reference library of SARS-CoV-2-specific TCRs generated with the MIRA antigen-specificity platform. Breadth was defined as the fraction of unique TCRs that were SARS-CoV-2-associated. Depth was defined as the fraction of total T cells that were SARS-CoV-2-associated. Using the MIRA data, each spike-specific TCR was mapped to the spike region that the TCR reacts to and placed in a CD4 or CD8 class. Log10-transformed breadth and depth values were compared by one-way ANOVA with Sidak's multiple comparisons tests. The clones in this table, taken by TCRdb from immuneACCESS, are in-frame only. Not every clone is retained; where verified, under half of the shortfall comes from an unresolved V gene, and the cause of the rest is unknown. V and J calls and clone size come straight from that table; D and trimming were deduced from the DNA. The sample records about 160,000 clones, roughly nine tenths of which are singletons. The ten most abundant clones make up less than 2.5% of the sample.

The sequence was collected from an adult in good health. The rearranged segments are TRBV12-3 or TRBV12-4 and TRBJ1-1, with the D gene too uncertain to name. Sequenced here: peripheral blood, sampled on day 0 of AZD1222 vaccination. The DNA sequence follows: TGTGCCAGTAATACGAACACTGAAGCTTTCTTT. The resulting protein is CASNTNTEAFF.